These T cell receptor beta chains were read from a single sample in a study of regulatory T cells in long-lasting Graves disease. TCRdb re-called the multiplex PCR reads with MiXCR, one entry per CDR3 protein. Of 500,000 to 700,000 distinct CDR3 sequences in the sample, approximately 29% were seen once. The material sequenced was peripheral blood mononuclear cells (PBMCs), taken when the disease was refractory, from a patient treated with antithyroid drugs. These receptors were collected from a female donor with Graves disease. The CDR3 runs from the conserved cysteine through the conserved F or W. D genes are given only for firm matches. Clone size is stated in some rows and not others, as once, few, many or a class when expanded.

TRBV29-1	TRBJ1-6	-	-	TGCAGCGTTGACGTCCGGGCCCGGCATGATCCCCTCCACTTT	CSVDVRARHDPLHF
TRBV6-2/TRBV6-3	TRBJ2-2	-	TRBD2	TGTGCCAGTCTACGGGAGGCCTCGGGCGCCGGGGAGCTGTTTTTT	CASLREASGAGELFF
TRBV29-1	TRBJ1-2	few	-	TGCAGCGTTGAAGATCTAGGCGGGAACTATGGCTACACCTTC	CSVEDLGGNYGYTF
TRBV7-2	TRBJ2-2	-	TRBD1	TGTGCCAGCAGCGGACAGGGAGGGAACACCGGGGAGCTGTTTTTT	CASSGQGGNTGELFF
TRBV10-3	TRBJ1-2	few	-	TGTGCCATCAGTGAGTTGAAGGCTGAGATCTATGGCTACACCTTC	CAISELKAEIYGYTF
TRBV6-1	TRBJ1-2	-	-	TGTGCCAGCAGACCCCTTTCTGACGGCTACACCTTC	CASRPLSDGYTF
TRBV13	TRBJ2-7	-	TRBD2	TGTGCCAGCAGCTTGGTGCTAGCGGGTGTATACGAGCAGTACTTC	CASSLVLAGVYEQYF
TRBV19	TRBJ2-5	few	TRBD2	TGTGCCAGTAGTATGCTAGCGGGAGGAGAGACCCAGTACTTC	CASSMLAGGETQYF
TRBV6-1	TRBJ1-4	many	-	TGTGCCAGCAGTGTACAGGGACGGGGTAATGAAAAACTGTTTTTT	CASSVQGRGNEKLFF
TRBV29-1	TRBJ1-2	few	TRBD1	TGCAGCGTTGAAGCCCGGGACAGGGGGCTAGCTAACTATGGCTACACCTTC	CSVEARDRGLANYGYTF
TRBV20-1	TRBJ2-7	-	TRBD2	TGCAGTGCTAGAGCGGGACTAGCGGGAGCCTACGAGCAGTACTTC	CSARAGLAGAYEQYF
TRBV28	TRBJ1-1	many	TRBD1	TGTGCCAGCAAGGACAGGGGGTGGACTGAAGCTTTCTTT	CASKDRGWTEAFF
TRBV9	TRBJ1-1	-	-	TGTGCCAGCAGCGTAGGGGGGGGCAGGATGAACACTGAAGCTTTCTTT	CASSVGGGRMNTEAFF
TRBV12-3/TRBV12-4	TRBJ1-5	few	-	TGTGCCAGTTCGGGAGGACGGTATAGCAATCAGCCCCAGCATTTT	CASSGGRYSNQPQHF
TRBV6-1	TRBJ2-5	-	TRBD1	TGTGCCAGCAGGGAGACAGGGCCGGAGACCCAGTACTTC	CASRETGPETQYF
TRBV20-1	TRBJ2-7	-	-	TGCAGTGCTAGAGTTCCGCCAGGGCGCGAGCAGTACTTC	CSARVPPGREQYF
TRBV12-3/TRBV12-4	TRBJ1-3	-	-	TGTGCCAGCAGTTTGTCTGGTACGGACACCATATATTTT	CASSLSGTDTIYF
TRBV2	TRBJ1-5	few	-	TGTGCCAGCACCGCGACAGGAGATCAGCCCCAGCATTTT	CASTATGDQPQHF
TRBV3-1	TRBJ1-2	few	-	TGTGCCAGCAGCCTAGCCACCGTACAAGGAATCTATGGCTACACCTTC	CASSLATVQGIYGYTF
TRBV7-9	TRBJ1-1	-	TRBD1	TGTGCCAGCAGCTCTTCGACAGGGGCTCCGGGGGGGGGCACTGAAGCTTTCTTT	CASSSSTGAPGGGTEAFF
TRBV3-1	TRBJ1-2	many	-	TGTGCCAGCAGCCAAGTAGTGGGATCCTACGGCTACACCTTC	CASSQVVGSYGYTF
TRBV30	TRBJ1-6	-	-	TGTGCCTGGGCCGGGCGCCCGGCGGGTTCACCCCTCCACTTT	CAWAGRPAGSPLHF
TRBV5-1	TRBJ2-7	few	TRBD2	TGCGCCAGCAGCCCGGGGACTAGCGGCGACGAGCAGTACTTC	CASSPGTSGDEQYF
TRBV19	TRBJ1-1	-	-	TGTGCCAGTAGTATTTACGGGGAGACTGAAGCTTTCTTT	CASSIYGETEAFF
TRBV20-1	TRBJ2-7	-	TRBD2	TGCAGTGCTGCGACTAGCGGGAGGGCCGGGTACGAGCAGTACTTC	CSAATSGRAGYEQYF
TRBV30	TRBJ2-7	-	-	TGTGCCTGGAGTACTTGGGACAATACCTACGAGCAGTACTTC	CAWSTWDNTYEQYF
TRBV11-2	TRBJ2-1	-	TRBD1	TGTGCCAGCAGCTTAATCCCGGGACAGCACAATGAGCAGTCCTTC	CASSLIPGQHNEQSF
TRBV19	TRBJ1-4	-	TRBD1	TGTGCCAGTAGTATCGGACAGGGTGTGCGGGAAAAACTGTTTTTT	CASSIGQGVREKLFF
TRBV6-2/TRBV6-3	TRBJ1-5	few	TRBD1	TGTGCCAGCAGGCGGACAGGGATCGGTCAGCCCCAGCATTTT	CASRRTGIGQPQHF
TRBV20-1	TRBJ1-1	-	TRBD1	TGCAGTGCTAGAGATCTTACAGGGGCGAACACTGAAGCTTTCTTT	CSARDLTGANTEAFF
TRBV13	TRBJ1-2	once	-	TGTGCCAGCAGCTTAGGGCCTTATCTGGGCTATGGCTACACCTTC	CASSLGPYLGYGYTF
TRBV28	TRBJ2-5	many	-	TGTGCCAGCAGTTCTGGGGGCAGGGAGGAGACCCAGTACTTC	CASSSGGREETQYF
TRBV15	TRBJ1-2	many	TRBD1	TGTGCCACCAGCACGGGCCGGGACAGAAGATCCTATGGCTACACCTTC	CATSTGRDRRSYGYTF
TRBV3-1	TRBJ1-2	-	TRBD1	TGTGCCAGCAGCCTCACCTCCCGGGACAGGGCCGGTGGCTATGGCTACACCTTC	CASSLTSRDRAGGYGYTF
TRBV29-1	TRBJ1-1	few	-	TGCAGCGTGGCAATATCCGAGCGCACTGAAGCTTTCTTT	CSVAISERTEAFF
TRBV12-3/TRBV12-4	TRBJ1-6	few	-	TGTGCCAGCAGTTTACGGCAATCCTATAATTCACCCCTCCACTTT	CASSLRQSYNSPLHF
TRBV6-1	TRBJ2-2	few	-	TGTGCCAGCAGTGAACTGTCCGGGGTCGGCGGGGAGCTGTTTTTT	CASSELSGVGGELFF
TRBV19	TRBJ2-7	-	-	TGTGCCAGTAGCTCTACTCAGACCTACGAGCAGTACTTC	CASSSTQTYEQYF
TRBV12-3/TRBV12-4	TRBJ1-5	many	-	TGTGCCAGCAGTCTACGAGGACGGGCGGGCAATCAGCCCCAGCATTTT	CASSLRGRAGNQPQHF
TRBV7-9	TRBJ1-2	-	-	TGTGCCAGCAGCCCCGACGTAGCCTATGGCTACACCTTC	CASSPDVAYGYTF
TRBV20-1	TRBJ2-1	-	-	TGCAGTGCCACCACGGGGGAGTTACGCTCCTACAATGAGCAGTTCTTC	CSATTGELRSYNEQFF
TRBV25-1	TRBJ1-1	many	-	TGTGCCAGCAGGCTAGGTGGCACTGAAGCTTTCTTT	CASRLGGTEAFF
TRBV3-1	TRBJ2-4	-	-	TGTGCCAGCAGCCACTTTCTAGTTGGGGTAGCAGCCAAAAACATTCAGTACTTC	CASSHFLVGVAAKNIQYF
TRBV7-9	TRBJ1-2	-	-	TGTGCCAGCAGCTATACTCCTGGGGCAGGGCCTAACTATGGCTACACCTTC	CASSYTPGAGPNYGYTF
TRBV29-1	TRBJ1-2	many	-	TGCAGCGACTTGACAGTATTTGGCTACACCTTC	CSDLTVFGYTF
TRBV27	TRBJ1-1	many	TRBD1	TGTGCCAGCAGCGCGACAGGGCGGGTGAACACTGAAGCTTTCTTT	CASSATGRVNTEAFF
TRBV6-1	TRBJ2-2	many	-	TGTGCCAGCAGTGAAAGGGGTACGAACACCGGGGAGCTGTTTTTT	CASSERGTNTGELFF
TRBV6-2/TRBV6-3	TRBJ1-3	-	-	TGTGCCAGCAGTGAAAGGGGACCTCCCCATTCCCCTGGAAACACCATATATTTT	CASSERGPPHSPGNTIYF
TRBV20-1	TRBJ1-5	many	TRBD1	TGCAGTGCTGGACAGGGGGCAGGAAGCAATCAGCCCCAGCATTTT	CSAGQGAGSNQPQHF
TRBV7-9	TRBJ2-7	few	TRBD2	TGTGCCAGCTCTAGCGGGAGGGTTAGCTCCTACGAGCAGTACTTC	CASSSGRVSSYEQYF
TRBV24-1	TRBJ1-2	-	TRBD1	TGTGCCACCTCAAGCACCGGGACAGGGGCCGTCGTCTATGGCTACACCTTC	CATSSTGTGAVVYGYTF
TRBV9	TRBJ2-7	-	TRBD2	TGTGCCAGCAGCCGAGGGAGCGGCTCGGGGGGCGAGCAGTACTTC	CASSRGSGSGGEQYF
TRBV7-2	TRBJ2-2	-	-	TGTGCCAGCAGCTCCTGGTTCGGACTAAACACCGGGGAGCTGTTTTTT	CASSSWFGLNTGELFF
TRBV2	TRBJ1-1	many	TRBD1	TGTGCCAGCAGTGAAACGACAGGGGGTGGCACTGAAGCTTTCTTT	CASSETTGGGTEAFF
TRBV29-1	TRBJ1-5	-	-	TGCAGCGTTGAAGGACAACGGGCAGGGGATTGGAGCAATCAGCCCCAGCATTTT	CSVEGQRAGDWSNQPQHF
TRBV6-1	TRBJ1-1	few	-	TGTGCCAGCAGGCCACAGGCTATGAACACTGAAGCTTTCTTT	CASRPQAMNTEAFF
TRBV27	TRBJ1-2	few	-	TGTGCCAGCAGTTTAAGGGCAGTTCCCTATGGCTACACCTTC	CASSLRAVPYGYTF